Presented here are 19 T cell receptor beta chains from one specimen sequenced in a study of shared clonotypes between healthy human individuals. Here immunoSEQ multiplex PCR was the method, and the copy in TCRdb shows in-frame clones only, minus some. The table shows 2 million to 2.5 million clones, with 90% to 95% occurring only once. What was sequenced was naive CD4+ T cells sorted from blood. As to subset: CD45RA+ positively selected. The source of these receptors is a man between 18 and 29 years old in good health.

This clone was recorded once. The genes are TRBV6-8 and TRBJ1-2; a possible D gene is TRBD1 (5 bases). The CDR3 is 12 residues long. V was pared by 5 bases and J by 8 bases, with 12 bases between. Per germline, CDR1 MNHGY and CDR2 SAAAGT. The CDR3 DNA reads TGTGCCAGCAGTCCCTGGCAGGGAGGCTACACCTTC. This gives the protein CASSPWQGGYTF.

Only one count was recorded for this clone. The genes are TRBV2 and TRBJ2-7; no reliable D call. Trimming pared 8 bases from V and 9 bases from J, leaving 20 bases between. In germline, CDR1 is SNHLY, CDR2 FYNNEI. The CDR3 contains 13 residues. CDR3 sequence: CASLRELYDGQYF. CDR3 DNA sequence: TGTGCCAGCCTAAGAGAACTCTACGATGGGCAGTACTTC.

This chain joins TRBV6-5 and TRBJ2-5; D is tentatively TRBD1 or TRBD2 (6 bases each). Between the trimmed V and J ends, which lost 6 bases and 5 bases, there was a span of 13 bases. The CDR3 contains 13 residues. In germline, CDR1 is MNHEY, CDR2 SVGAGI. The CDR3 coding sequence is TGTGCCAGCAGAACCTCGGGGGCTGAGACCCAGTACTTC. It specifies CASRTSGAETQYF.

V and J are TRBV10-3 and TRBJ2-2; D is ambiguous. Germline-derived CDR1 and CDR2 are ENHRY and SYGVKD. The CDR3 loop spans 14 amino acids. V was shortened by 7 bases and J by 1 base, with 10 bases between the two germline ends. Here the CDR3 DNA reads TGTGCCATCAAGGCGGCCCTGAACACCGGGGAGCTGTTTTTT. Translation gives CAIKAALNTGELFF.

The gene calls are TRBV6-1 and TRBJ2-2; D remains ambiguous. The germline CDR1 and CDR2 sequences are MNHNS and SASEGT. CDR3 length: 13 amino acids. V lost 3 bases to trimming and J lost 8 bases, with 10 bases between them. The CDR3 region is CASSEPPRGELFF. The CDR3 nucleotides are TGTGCCAGCAGTGAGCCCCCCAGGGGGGAGCTGTTTTTT.

The chain carries TRBV5-1 and TRBJ2-1, with D perhaps assigned TRBD1 or TRBD2 (5 bases each). The CDR3 runs to 15 residues. Trimming removed 0 bases at V and 7 bases at J, with 14 bases between. The V gene's germline CDR1 is SGHRS and CDR2 YFSETQ. The CDR3 loop is CASSLEGPDYNEQFF. In nucleotides, the CDR3 is TGCGCCAGCAGCTTGGAGGGACCCGATTATAATGAGCAGTTCTTC.

The chain combines TRBV6-5 with TRBJ2-1; 12 bases agree with TRBD2. The germline CDR1 and CDR2 sequences are MNHEY and SVGAGI. The CDR3 is 15 amino acids. With V trimmed by 7 bases and J by 8 bases, 9 bases remained unmatched. The DNA of the CDR3 is TGTGCCAGCACCACCGGACTAGCGGGAAGAGATGAGCAGTTCTTC. It encodes CASTTGLAGRDEQFF.

The chain couples TRBV4-1 to TRBJ1-2; 10 nucleotides match TRBD1. The CDR3 is 16 amino acids. Per germline, CDR1 MGHRA and CDR2 YSYEKL. V was clipped by 1 base and J by 2 bases; unmatched bases: 4. CDR3: CASSQGEDRGNYGYTF. The CDR3 DNA reads as TGCGCCAGCAGCCAAGGCGAGGACAGGGGGAACTATGGCTACACCTTC.

This clone was counted ten times or more. The chain combines TRBV6-1 with TRBJ1-3; D unresolved. This CDR3 has 12 amino acids. Germline loops: CDR1 MNHNS, CDR2 SASEGT. V lost 10 bases and J lost 0, with 7 bases in between. The CDR3 DNA reads TGTGCCACCCATAGCTCTGGAAACACCATATATTTT. It is translated as CATHSSGNTIYF.

V usage is TRBV6-1 and J usage is TRBJ1-6; 8 bases are shared with TRBD1. CDR1 and CDR2 from the germline V gene are MNHNS and SASEGT. This CDR3 is 14 amino acids long. J was trimmed by 9 bases and V by 7 bases; bases with no gene match: 8. The chain's CDR3 is CASNDRGWGSPLHF. CDR3 bases: TGTGCCAGCAATGACAGGGGATGGGGTTCACCCCTCCACTTT.

The rearrangement joins TRBV4-1 to TRBJ2-7, with 7 bases identical to TRBD2. This CDR3 region has 14 residues. Unmatched junction bases numbered 5, after V lost 4 bases and J lost 2 bases. Germline lookup yields CDR1 MGHRA and CDR2 YSYEKL. The CDR3 bases are TGCGCCAGCAGCCGCCCTAGCGGCCCCTACGAGCAGTACTTC. It codes for CASSRPSGPYEQYF.

This clone was found once. V gene TRBV5-4 combines with J gene TRBJ2-3; D remains unclear. Trimming removed 3 bases at V and 2 bases at J, with 10 bases between. The CDR3 totals 14 residues. CDR1 and CDR2 (germline): SGHNT, YYREEE (reference sequence). The CDR3 coding sequence is TGTGCCAGCAGCTCTGAGCCCAACACAGATACGCAGTATTTT. It encodes CASSSEPNTDTQYF. Based on the CDR3 plus reference TRBV5-4 and TRBJ2-3, the full variable domain is ETGVTQSPTHLIKTRGQQVTLRCSSQSGHNTVSWYQQALGQGPQFIFQYYREEENGRGNFPPRFSGLQFPNYSSELNVNALELDDSALYLCASSSEPNTDTQYFGPGTRLTVL.

This chain uses TRBV7-9 with TRBJ1-4, with D perhaps matching TRBD1 (5 bases). Germline values: CDR1 SEHNR, CDR2 FQNEAQ (reference sequence). CDR3 size: 15 residues. The V end lost 4 bases, the J end lost 5 bases, and 14 bases lay between the germline ends. For the CDR3, the DNA is TGTGCCAGCAGCTCCCAATGGACAAGGAATGAAAAACTGTTTTTT. It is translated as CASSSQWTRNEKLFF.

The chain recombines TRBV10-3 with TRBJ2-7, with D possibly being TRBD1 (5 bases). Germline values: CDR1 ENHRY, CDR2 SYGVKD. The V gene lost 3 bases and the J gene lost 5 bases, with 23 bases spanning the gap. The CDR3 extends over 17 amino acids. In DNA form, the CDR3 reads TGTGCCATCAGTGACAGGCGGCCTGGGGCCTCTCTCAACGAGCAGTACTTC. The encoded protein is CAISDRRPGASLNEQYF.

The chain couples TRBV18 to TRBJ1-6; D may be TRBD1 (6 bases). Germline V CDR1 and CDR2: KGHSH, LQKENI. The CDR3 covers 17 residues. V dropped 3 bases and J dropped 10 bases, with 22 bases sitting between them. CDR3 nucleotides: TGTGCCAGCTCACCGTTCATCTGCGAACAGGGTAAGTCACCCCTCCACTTT. This sequence encodes CASSPFICEQGKSPLHF.

About this clone: Other DNA sequences within the sample encode an identical CDR3. The rearrangement links TRBV7-9 to TRBJ2-5; weak D call: TRBD2 (5 bases). There are 15 residues in the CDR3. Germline V CDR1 and CDR2: SEHNR, FQNEAQ (reference sequence). The ends were cut back, 1 base at V and 1 base at J, with 10 bases in the middle. This CDR3 reads CASSLGDRGQETQYF. The CDR3 nucleotides read TGTGCCAGCAGCTTAGGAGACCGGGGCCAAGAGACCCAGTACTTC.

A word on this clone: Other DNA sequences within the sample encode an identical CDR3. The rearrangement uses TRBV30 and TRBJ1-2; D ambiguous. Trimming removed 0 bases from V and 6 bases from J, with 8 bases in between. The germline CDR1 and CDR2 sequences are GTSNPN and SVGIG (reference sequence). There are 12 residues in the CDR3. CDR3 amino acids: CAWSVVGNGYTF. For the CDR3, the DNA is TGTGCCTGGAGTGTGGTAGGAAATGGCTACACCTTC.

The chain carries TRBV27 and TRBJ2-1; 13 positions agree with TRBD2. With V trimmed by 3 bases and J by 0 bases, 8 bases remained unmatched. The CDR3 extends over 19 amino acids. Germline CDR1 is MNHEY and CDR2 is SMNVEV (reference sequence). The CDR3 here is CASSFRIRTSGSSYNEQFF. The CDR3 nucleotides are TGTGCCAGCAGTTTCCGAATTAGGACTAGCGGGAGCTCCTACAATGAGCAGTTCTTC.

V gene TRBV6-1 combines with J gene TRBJ1-1; a weak D match, TRBD1 (6 bases). Trimming took 6 bases from V and 0 from J, leaving 14 bases between them. The CDR3 totals 15 residues. Germline-derived CDR1 and CDR2 are MNHNS and SASEGT. Here the CDR3 reads CASSLRQAMNTEAFF. In DNA, the CDR3 is TGTGCCAGCAGCCTCAGACAGGCAATGAACACTGAAGCTTTCTTT.